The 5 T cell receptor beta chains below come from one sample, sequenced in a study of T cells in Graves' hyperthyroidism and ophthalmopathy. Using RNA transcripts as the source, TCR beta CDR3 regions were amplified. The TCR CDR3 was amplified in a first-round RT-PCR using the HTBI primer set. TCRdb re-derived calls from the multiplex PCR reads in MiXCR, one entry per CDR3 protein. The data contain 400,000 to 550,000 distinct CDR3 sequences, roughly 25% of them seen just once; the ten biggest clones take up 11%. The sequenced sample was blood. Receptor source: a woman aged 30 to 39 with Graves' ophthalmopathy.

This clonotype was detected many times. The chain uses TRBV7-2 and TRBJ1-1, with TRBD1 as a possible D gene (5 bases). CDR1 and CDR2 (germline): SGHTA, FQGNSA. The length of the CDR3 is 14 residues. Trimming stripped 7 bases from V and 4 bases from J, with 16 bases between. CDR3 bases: TGTGCCAGCACCTTTAAACAGGCGAGCACTGAAGCTTTCTTT. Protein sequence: CASTFKQASTEAFF.

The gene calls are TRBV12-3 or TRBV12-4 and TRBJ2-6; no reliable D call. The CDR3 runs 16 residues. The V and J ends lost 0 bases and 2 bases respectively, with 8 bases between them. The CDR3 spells CASSLAHGAGANVLTF. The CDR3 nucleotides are TGTGCCAGCAGTTTAGCGCATGGGGCTGGGGCCAACGTCCTGACTTTC.

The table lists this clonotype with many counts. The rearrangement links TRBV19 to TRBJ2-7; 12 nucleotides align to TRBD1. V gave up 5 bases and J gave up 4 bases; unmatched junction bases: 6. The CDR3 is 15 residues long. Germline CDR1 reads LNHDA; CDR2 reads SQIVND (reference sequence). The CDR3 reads CASSASGQGAYEQYF. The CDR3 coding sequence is TGTGCCAGTAGTGCCTCGGGACAGGGGGCGTACGAGCAGTACTTC.

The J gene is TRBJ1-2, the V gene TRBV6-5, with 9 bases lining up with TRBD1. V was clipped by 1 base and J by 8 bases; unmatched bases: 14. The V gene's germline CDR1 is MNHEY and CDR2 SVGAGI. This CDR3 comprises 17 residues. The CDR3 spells CASSYFDQDRGIWGYTF. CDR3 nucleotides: TGTGCCAGCAGTTACTTCGACCAGGACAGGGGTATCTGGGGCTACACCTTC.

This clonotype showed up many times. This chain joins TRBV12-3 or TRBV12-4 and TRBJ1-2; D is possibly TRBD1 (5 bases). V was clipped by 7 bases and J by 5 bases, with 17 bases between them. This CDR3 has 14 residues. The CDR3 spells CASTLGGARYGYTF. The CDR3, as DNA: TGTGCCAGCACCCTGGGGGGAGCGCGGTATGGCTACACCTTC.